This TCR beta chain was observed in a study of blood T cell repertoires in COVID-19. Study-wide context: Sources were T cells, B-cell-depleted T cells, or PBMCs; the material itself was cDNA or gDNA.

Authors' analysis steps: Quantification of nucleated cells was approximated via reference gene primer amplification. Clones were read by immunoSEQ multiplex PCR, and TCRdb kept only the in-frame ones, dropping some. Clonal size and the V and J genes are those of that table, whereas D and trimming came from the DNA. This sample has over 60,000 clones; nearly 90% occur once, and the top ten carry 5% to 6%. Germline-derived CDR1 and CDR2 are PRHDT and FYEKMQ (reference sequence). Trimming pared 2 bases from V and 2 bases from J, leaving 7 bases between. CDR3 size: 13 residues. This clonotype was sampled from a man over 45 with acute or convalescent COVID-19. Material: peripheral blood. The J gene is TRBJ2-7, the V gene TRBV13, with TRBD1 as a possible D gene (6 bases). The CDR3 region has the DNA TGTGCCAGCAGCTTAACAGGGACCTACGAGCAGTACTTC. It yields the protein CASSLTGTYEQYF.